What follows are 3 T cell receptor beta chains derived from one specimen sequenced in a study of blood T cells in healthy people across ages. Through a sample-barcoded 5' primer and a J-beta primer mix, a second PCR was run for roughly 6 to 11 cycles. TCRdb re-called the 5' RACE reads with MiXCR, one entry per CDR3 protein. This table has hundreds of thousands of distinct CDR3 sequences, roughly 26% appearing once. These data were likewise used in another study, on T cells of mothers and their children.

The sample comprised blood. These receptors were obtained from a boy aged 5-17 years in good health.

This clonotype has just a few counts. One end of the junction does not line up with germline, which may come from a read error. The CDR3 loop is CASRAGPPSHF. DNA for the CDR3: TGTGCCAGCAGAGCCGGTCCCCCCAGTCACTTC. The rearrangement uses TRBV28 and TRBJ2-7; D gene ambiguous. Germline assignment: CDR1 MDHEN and CDR2 SYDVKM. The CDR3 has 11 amino acids.

The rearrangement links TRBV12-3 or TRBV12-4 to TRBJ1-2; D is possibly TRBD1 (6 bases). V gave up 7 bases and J gave up 2 bases, with 26 bases separating them. The CDR3 contains 18 residues. This chain's CDR3 is CASTHLFGQGLGNYGYTF. In DNA form, the CDR3 reads TGTGCCAGCACTCACCTATTCGGGCAGGGGCTCGGGAACTATGGCTACACCTTC.

The chain is built from TRBV5-1 and TRBJ1-3; maybe TRBD1 (6 bases). Trimming shortened V by 0 bases and J by 0 bases, and 10 bases separated the two germline ends. Germline lookup yields CDR1 SGHRS and CDR2 YFSETQ. The CDR3 contains 16 residues. The CDR3 here is CASSLADRSSGNTIYF. The CDR3 coding sequence is TGCGCCAGCAGCTTGGCTGACAGGTCCTCTGGAAACACCATATATTTT.